These T cell receptor beta chains were read from a single sample in a study of cytomegalovirus exposure and HLA in healthy donors. Profiled with immunoSEQ multiplex PCR; TCRdb holds only in-frame clones, not every one. The sample lists over 150,000 clones, 79% seen once, with 2.1% in the top ten. Sample: PBMCs. The receptors were sampled from a man between 40 and 49 years old in good health and CMV-seronegative. Both conserved end residues are part of each CDR3. The order of the fields is clone size, V gene, D gene, J gene, CDR3 protein, CDR3 DNA. A D gene is named only where the DNA matches it firmly. Expanded clones get a size class; other rows say once, few or many, or leave the size out.

>.|TRBV6-5|.|TRBJ2-7
CASSFYSLSEQYF
TGTGCCAGCAGTTTTTACTCTTTGTCCGAGCAGTACTTC
>few|TRBV28|TRBD1|TRBJ1-5
CASSFETGAGQPQHF
TGTGCCAGCAGTTTTGAAACAGGGGCCGGTCAGCCCCAGCATTTT
>.|TRBV18|TRBD1|TRBJ1-5
CASSLGQDNQPQHF
TGTGCCAGCTCACTGGGACAGGACAATCAGCCCCAGCATTTT
>few|TRBV27|TRBD2|TRBJ2-2
CASSTLTSGRSATGELFF
TGTGCCAGCAGTACCCTAACTAGCGGGAGGTCGGCCACCGGGGAGCTGTTTTTT
>.|TRBV10-3|TRBD1|TRBJ1-1
CAIRDSSNTEAFF
TGTGCCATCCGGGACAGCTCGAACACTGAAGCTTTCTTT
>.|TRBV28|TRBD1|TRBJ2-3
CASSLQQGVNTQYF
TGTGCCAGCAGTTTACAACAGGGGGTAAATACGCAGTATTTT
>.|TRBV28|TRBD2|TRBJ2-7
CASSPRWLAGGGWSSYEQYF
TGTGCCAGCAGTCCGCGGTGGCTAGCGGGCGGCGGATGGAGCTCCTACGAGCAGTACTTC
>.|TRBV19|TRBD2|TRBJ2-1
CASRDEREFYNEQFF
TGTGCCAGTAGGGACGAGCGGGAGTTCTACAATGAGCAGTTCTTC
>.|TRBV5-6|TRBD1|TRBJ2-4
CASSRWIEQANRDSQYF
TGTGCCAGCAGCCGATGGATCGAGCAGGCCAACCGGGACAGTCAGTACTTC
>.|TRBV2|TRBD1|TRBJ2-5
CASRTGGETQYF
TGTGCCAGCAGGACAGGGGGGGAGACCCAGTACTTC
>.|TRBV19|TRBD2|TRBJ2-7
CASSSKGLAGRYEQYF
TGTGCCAGTAGTTCGAAAGGACTAGCGGGACGCTACGAGCAGTACTTC
>.|TRBV29-1|TRBD1|TRBJ2-3
CSVGGYRDRATDTQYF
TGCAGCGTTGGGGGATACCGGGACAGGGCCACTGATACGCAGTATTTT
>.|TRBV6-5|TRBD2|TRBJ2-5
CASRLAGGTQYF
TGTGCCAGCCGACTAGCGGGAGGGACCCAGTACTTC
>few|TRBV5-6|TRBD2|TRBJ2-7
CASSYIVSGSGYEQYF
TGTGCCAGCAGCTACATAGTTAGCGGGAGCGGTTACGAGCAGTACTTC
>.|TRBV7-2|TRBD1|TRBJ1-1
CASSPRQGTNTEAFF
TGTGCCAGCAGCCCCCGACAGGGAACGAACACTGAAGCTTTCTTT
>few|TRBV9|TRBD2|TRBJ2-7
CASSVQGLDKDEQYF
TGTGCCAGCAGCGTACAGGGACTAGATAAGGACGAGCAGTACTTC
>once|TRBV30|.|TRBJ1-1
CAWGQTNTEAFF
TGTGCCTGGGGCCAAACGAACACTGAAGCTTTCTTT
>.|TRBV11-3|TRBD1|TRBJ1-1
CASSRSTGSTEAFF
TGTGCCAGCAGCCGCTCGACAGGGAGCACTGAAGCTTTCTTT
>.|TRBV27|.|TRBJ2-7
CASSLRAGIYEQYF
TGTGCCAGCAGTTTAAGAGCCGGGATTTACGAGCAGTACTTC
>.|TRBV5-4|.|TRBJ2-6
CASSPPPSGANVLTF
TGTGCCAGCAGCCCCCCCCCTTCTGGGGCCAACGTCCTGACTTTC
>.|TRBV7-2|.|TRBJ2-7
CASSLGGQPTYEQYF
TGTGCCAGCAGCTTAGGAGGGCAGCCCACCTACGAGCAGTACTTC
>.|TRBV18|.|TRBJ1-3
CASSPLLTSDTIYF
TGTGCCAGCTCACCACTCCTCACCTCGGACACCATATATTTT
>.|TRBV9|.|TRBJ2-5
CASSTGLGETQYF
TGTGCCAGCAGCACAGGGTTAGGAGAGACCCAGTACTTC
>.|TRBV28|.|TRBJ1-5
CASTTHTGNQPQHF
TGTGCCAGCACCACCCATACAGGGAATCAGCCCCAGCATTTT
>.|TRBV6-4|TRBD2|TRBJ2-2
CASSGVGGLATGELFF
TGTGCCAGCAGTGGAGTCGGAGGACTAGCGACCGGGGAGCTGTTTTTT
>.|TRBV28|TRBD2|TRBJ2-1
CASSPGLAGGSYNEQFF
TGTGCCAGCAGTCCCGGACTAGCGGGGGGGTCCTACAATGAGCAGTTCTTC
>.|TRBV11-2|.|TRBJ1-3
CASSFRGNTIYF
TGTGCCAGCAGCTTTAGAGGAAACACCATATATTTT